This passage covers 26 T cell receptor beta chains from one sample sequenced in a study of blood T cell repertoires in COVID-19. Sequenced by immunoSEQ multiplex PCR; TCRdb stores in-frame clones only, minus some. The data hold 220,000 or so clones, with more than 75% observed a single time. Sequences were obtained from peripheral blood. These receptors were obtained from an elderly woman with COVID-19, enrolled during active disease.

This sequence joins TRBV5-4 and TRBJ2-1, with D possibly being TRBD2 (5 bases). CDR3 length: 14 amino acids. From germline, CDR1 is SGHNT and CDR2 YYREEE (reference sequence). V lost 0 bases and J lost 5, with 9 bases in between. In nucleotides, the CDR3 is TGTGCCAGCAGCTTGGTGGGAGCAAACAATGAGCAGTTCTTC. Encoded protein: CASSLVGANNEQFF.

The chain combines TRBV18 with TRBJ1-3; D is ambiguous. This CDR3 has 16 amino acids. The ends were cut back, 2 bases at V and 0 bases at J, with 11 bases in the middle. The germline gives CDR1 KGHSH, CDR2 LQKENI. The CDR3 DNA sequence: TGTGCCAGCTCACCAGGGCAGTCTCGCTCTGGAAACACCATATATTTT. Encoded protein: CASSPGQSRSGNTIYF.

The chain recombines TRBV5-1 with TRBJ1-1; 7 nucleotides line up with TRBD1. This CDR3 is built from 14 residues. Germline assignment: CDR1 SGHRS and CDR2 YFSETQ. V trimming: 4 bases; J trimming: 5 bases; junction bases outside the gene matches: 8. The CDR3 DNA reads as TGCGCCAGCAGCCTGACAGGGTCGGTTACTGAAGCTTTCTTT. Translating it yields CASSLTGSVTEAFF.

The chain uses TRBV7-2 and TRBJ2-3, with 7 bases identical to TRBD2. With 3 bases clipped from V and 4 bases from J, the junction kept 4 bases outside the gene matches. There are 14 residues in the CDR3. Germline CDR1 is SGHTA and CDR2 is FQGNSA. CDR3 residues: CASSFSSGPDTQYF. CDR3 DNA sequence: TGTGCCAGCAGCTTTAGTAGCGGGCCAGATACGCAGTATTTT.

The chain couples TRBV4-2 to TRBJ1-5, with 9 bases matching TRBD1. This CDR3 region has 15 residues. Germline loops: CDR1 LGHNA, CDR2 YNFKEQ. The trim removed 0 bases at V and 6 bases at J, leaving 3 bases unmatched. The CDR3 region is CASSQDGTGLQPQHF. The CDR3 DNA follows: TGTGCCAGCAGCCAAGACGGGACAGGGCTTCAGCCCCAGCATTTT.

In its sample, this clone was seen a few times. The DNA for the CDR3 is TGTGCCAGCATCGGACTAGCGGAAGGAACCGGGGAGCTGTTTTTT. Translation gives CASIGLAEGTGELFF. The chain uses TRBV2 and TRBJ2-2; 10 bases match TRBD2. The CDR3 extends over 15 amino acids. Germline V gives CDR1 SNHLY, CDR2 FYNNEI. After removal of 7 bases from V and 5 bases from J, the junction contained 7 bases not matched to a gene.

The genes are TRBV6-1 and TRBJ1-4, with D uncertain. Deletions cut 0 bases from V and 3 bases from J, with 8 bases between. This CDR3 region has 15 residues. Germline lookup yields CDR1 MNHNS and CDR2 SASEGT. In nucleotides, the CDR3 is TGTGCCAGCAGTGAAGCGCAGTTTTCTAATGAAAAACTGTTTTTT. It encodes CASSEAQFSNEKLFF.

In regard to this clone: Germline and junction disagree at one end, which may indicate a read error. The chain employs TRBV2 and TRBJ1-2, with D maybe TRBD1 (5 bases). Germline-derived CDR1 and CDR2 are SNHLY and FYNNEI. The CDR3 is made up of 14 amino acids. The CDR3 loop reads CASREEQGYYGYTF. Here the CDR3 DNA reads TGTGCCAGCAGGGAAGAGCAGGGATACTATGGCTACACCTTC.

The gene calls are TRBV4-1 and TRBJ2-7; possible D gene TRBD1, 6 bases. Trimming pared 4 bases from V and 3 bases from J, leaving 13 bases between. From germline, CDR1 is MGHRA and CDR2 YSYEKL. The CDR3 is made up of 14 amino acids. CDR3 DNA sequence: TGCGCCAGCAGCCGGGACACGTGGAACTACGAGCAGTACTTC. Encoded protein: CASSRDTWNYEQYF.

The genes are TRBV5-8 and TRBJ1-2; tentatively, D is TRBD1 (6 bases). This CDR3 is 16 amino acids long. Germline CDR1 and CDR2: SGHTS and YDEGEE. Trimming pared 4 bases from V and 3 bases from J, leaving 19 bases between. Here the CDR3 DNA reads TGTGCCAGCAGCCTACTACCACAGGGCAAAGACTATGGCTACACCTTC. It translates to CASSLLPQGKDYGYTF.

The gene calls are TRBV7-2 and TRBJ2-7, with D maybe TRBD1 (6 bases). The germline gives CDR1 SGHTA, CDR2 FQGNSA. The CDR3 sequence is 13 residues long. The ends were cut back, 5 bases at V and 3 bases at J, with 11 bases in the middle. The chain's CDR3 is CASSGYRDYEQYF. The CDR3 DNA reads as TGTGCCAGCAGCGGTTACAGGGACTACGAGCAGTACTTC.

The V call is TRBV27, the J call TRBJ2-2; a possible D gene is TRBD1 (6 bases). Germline lookup yields CDR1 MNHEY and CDR2 SMNVEV (reference sequence). The CDR3 spans 14 residues. The V and J ends lost 5 bases and 7 bases respectively, with 14 bases between them. The CDR3 DNA reads as TGTGCCAGCAGTACGACAGGAAATGTCGGGGAGCTGTTTTTT. Its translation is CASSTTGNVGELFF.

The V gene is TRBV6-5, the J gene TRBJ1-3; no clear D. Trimming took off 7 bases at V and 0 bases at J, with 13 bases between the two ends. Germline values: CDR1 MNHEY, CDR2 SVGAGI. The CDR3 sequence is 15 residues long. CDR3 amino acids: CASTLGGNSGNTIYF. CDR3 sequence (DNA): TGTGCCAGCACCCTAGGCGGGAACTCTGGAAACACCATATATTTT.

J is TRBJ2-7 and V is TRBV18; 9 bases line up with TRBD2. The V gene end was trimmed by 6 bases and the J gene end by 0 bases; junction bases not matched to a gene: 9. Germline CDR1 is KGHSH and CDR2 is LQKENI. The CDR3 has 16 residues. The CDR3 DNA sequence: TGTGCCAGCTCGCTCATTAGCGGGGGAAGCTCCTACGAGCAGTACTTC. It encodes CASSLISGGSSYEQYF.

The chain recombines TRBV29-1 with TRBJ2-7; 8 nucleotides match TRBD1. Unmatched junction bases numbered 8, after V lost 6 bases and J lost 7 bases. This CDR3 contains 12 residues. Germline V gene sequence: CDR1 SQVTM, CDR2 ANQGSEA. The CDR3 is CSVSRGQGEQYF. CDR3 coding DNA: TGCAGCGTCTCCAGGGGGCAGGGTGAGCAGTACTTC.

CDR3 nucleotide sequence: TGTGCCATCAGTCTTAGCGGGGAGAACAATGAGCAGTTCTTC. Protein sequence: CAISLSGENNEQFF. The genes are TRBV10-3 and TRBJ2-1, with 8 bases that match TRBD2. The CDR3 is made up of 14 amino acids. The V gene's germline CDR1 is ENHRY and CDR2 SYGVKD. V shed 5 bases and J 5 bases; nucleotides not matched to a gene: 5.

This chain uses TRBV13 with TRBJ1-1; D remains ambiguous. V was shortened by 7 bases and J by 5 bases, with 17 bases between the two germline ends. The germline CDR1 and CDR2 sequences are PRHDT and FYEKMQ (reference sequence). The CDR3 has 14 amino acids. CDR3 sequence (DNA): TGTGCCAGCACCCCACGCCATGGAGGGACTGAAGCTTTCTTT. It codes for CASTPRHGGTEAFF.

The V gene is TRBV21-1, the J gene TRBJ1-5; the D segment call TRBD1 is taken from the table without a DNA check. TRBV21-1 is marked as a pseudogene. The CDR3 contains 18 residues. The CDR3 DNA sequence: TGTGCCAGCAGCAAAGAGGGGAGGAGACAGGGGGAGACTCAGCCCCAGCATTTT. Translated, it gives CASSKEGRRQGETQPQHF.

CDR3 residues: CASSDAGGPDEQFF. DNA for the CDR3: TGTGCCAGCAGTGACGCGGGGGGGCCCGATGAGCAGTTCTTC. This chain joins TRBV6-4 and TRBJ2-1; 9 nucleotides agree with TRBD2. CDR3 size: 14 residues. V trimming: 2 bases; J trimming: 8 bases; junction bases outside the gene matches: 4. Germline V lookup: CDR1 MRHNA, CDR2 SNTAGT.

The chain combines TRBV27 with TRBJ2-7, with 13 bases aligning to TRBD2. This CDR3 contains 16 residues. Germline-derived CDR1 and CDR2 are MNHEY and SMNVEV (reference sequence). After removal of 8 bases from V and 0 bases from J, the junction contained 7 bases not matched to a gene. The CDR3 sequence: CASEGTSGDSSYEQYF. The CDR3 DNA is TGTGCCAGCGAAGGGACTAGCGGGGACAGCTCCTACGAGCAGTACTTC.

J is TRBJ2-7 and V is TRBV3-1 (or the pseudogene TRBV3-2), with 7 bases that match TRBD2. The CDR3 covers 13 residues. The ends lost 6 bases at V and 7 bases at J; junction bases unmatched: 9. From germline, CDR1 is LGHDT and CDR2 YNNKEL (reference sequence). The CDR3 sequence is CASRPTGLGEQYF. CDR3 nucleotides: TGTGCCAGCAGACCTACAGGACTAGGGGAGCAGTACTTC.

This clone has a handful of counts. J is TRBJ1-2 and V is TRBV6-2 or TRBV6-3, with 7 positions matching TRBD1. Germline CDR1 MNHEY, CDR2 SVGEGT. Unmatched junction bases numbered 13, after V lost 4 bases and J lost 2 bases. This CDR3 has 17 amino acids. The CDR3 sequence is CASSSAGRGQDNYGYTF. DNA of the CDR3: TGTGCCAGCAGTTCGGCCGGGAGGGGGCAAGACAACTATGGCTACACCTTC.

The chain combines TRBV4-3 with TRBJ2-7; 11 bases fit TRBD2. CDR1 is LGHNA, CDR2 YSLEER, per germline. CDR3 size: 16 residues. Trimming at V came to 3 bases and at J to 3 bases, leaving 7 bases not matched to a gene. CDR3 region: CASSHSLAGGLYEQYF. The CDR3 DNA is TGCGCCAGCAGCCATTCTCTAGCGGGAGGACTCTACGAGCAGTACTTC.

The V and J genes are TRBV6-5 and TRBJ2-1; 8 bases match TRBD2. CDR1 is MNHEY, CDR2 SVGAGI, per germline. The CDR3 is made up of 11 amino acids. After removal of 9 bases from V and 9 bases from J, the junction contained 4 bases not matched to a gene. In DNA, the CDR3 is TGTGCCAGTCAGCGGGGGACTGAGCAGTTCTTC. This gives the protein CASQRGTEQFF.

The chain has TRBV6-2 or TRBV6-3 and TRBJ1-2, with TRBD1 matching 10 bases. Germline V lookup: CDR1 MNHEY, CDR2 SVGEGT. Trimming at V came to 4 bases and at J to 7 bases, leaving 3 bases not matched to a gene. CDR3 length: 13 residues. The CDR3, as DNA: TGTGCCAGCAGTTTTGGACAGGGGGGTGGCTACACCTTC. The encoded protein is CASSFGQGGGYTF.

This rearrangement joins TRBV10-3 to TRBJ2-3; 10 positions match TRBD2. The CDR3 has 14 amino acids. CDR1 ENHRY and CDR2 SYGVKD come from the germline V gene. V lost 7 bases to trimming and J lost 6 bases; unmatched junction nucleotides: 7. The CDR3 bases are TGTGCCATCAACCCAACTAGCGGGATGGATACGCAGTATTTT. It translates to CAINPTSGMDTQYF.